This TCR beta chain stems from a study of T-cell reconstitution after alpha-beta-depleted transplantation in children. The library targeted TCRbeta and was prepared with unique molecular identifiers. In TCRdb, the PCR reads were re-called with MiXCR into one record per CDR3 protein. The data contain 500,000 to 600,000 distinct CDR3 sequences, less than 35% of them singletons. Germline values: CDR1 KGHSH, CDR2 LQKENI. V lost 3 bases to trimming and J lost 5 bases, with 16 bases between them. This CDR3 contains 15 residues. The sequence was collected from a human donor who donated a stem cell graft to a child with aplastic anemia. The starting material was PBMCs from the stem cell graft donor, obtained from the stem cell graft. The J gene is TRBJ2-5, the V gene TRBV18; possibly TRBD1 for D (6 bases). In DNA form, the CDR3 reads TGTGCCAGCTCACCTACCACAGGGATGGGCGAGACCCAGTACTTC. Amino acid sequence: CASSPTTGMGETQYF.